This TCR beta chain was captured by sequencing in a study of blood T cells in healthy people across ages. About the research overall: Template switching caught about one barcoded beta molecule for each two T cells.

Next came a second PCR, run for about 7 to 12 cycles, which used a sample-barcoded 5' primer along with a J-beta primer mix. MiXCR, run by TCRdb on the 5' RACE reads, gives a single entry per CDR3 protein. The sample has a few hundred thousand distinct CDR3 sequences; about 25% are singletons. V was pared by 6 bases and J by 9 bases, with 18 bases between. This CDR3 has 14 amino acids. Germline CDR1 MDHEN, CDR2 SYDVKM. Each donor gave ten milliliters of peripheral blood. This chain joins TRBV28 and TRBJ1-5; D ambiguous. The sequencing input was blood. This clonotype was sampled from a woman in her 70s in good health. Here the CDR3 reads CASRPDLFDLPQHF. CDR3 DNA: TGTGCCAGCAGACCTGACTTGTTCGATTTGCCCCAGCATTTT.